These 13 T cell receptor beta chains originate from one sample sequenced in a study of beta chain features in type 1 diabetes. The isolated RNA, all of it, was reverse transcribed, so expressed TCRB transcripts were what got sequenced. The assay was immunoSEQ multiplex PCR, and TCRdb's table has in-frame clones only and misses some. The sample shows 970,000 or so clones, roughly a sixth of them seen only once. Sequenced: naive CD4+ T cells from blood. These receptors were collected from a young woman in good health.

This clone showed up just a few times. The rearrangement links TRBV5-6 to TRBJ2-1, with TRBD2 identical over 8 bases. Trimming removed 4 bases from V and 7 bases from J; junction bases left unmatched: 7. The CDR3 runs to 14 residues. Per the germline V gene, CDR1 is SGHDT and CDR2 is YYEEEE. CDR3 sequence (DNA): TGTGCCAGCAGCGCTGCCGGGACTAGAAATGAGCAGTTCTTC. Translating gives CASSAAGTRNEQFF.

Comment on this clone: The sample carries other DNA sequences with the same CDR3. This chain connects TRBV28 to TRBJ2-7; tentative D call: TRBD2 (5 bases). This CDR3 has 13 residues. The germline CDR1 and CDR2 sequences are MDHEN and SYDVKM. V was trimmed by 5 bases and J by 2 bases, leaving 10 bases between them. The CDR3 loop is CASSLPGTYEQYF. In DNA, the CDR3 is TGTGCCAGCAGTCTCCCCGGGACCTACGAGCAGTACTTC.

The rearrangement links TRBV11-2 to TRBJ2-1, with 14 bases that match TRBD2. The CDR3 has 14 amino acids. Germline trimming cut 5 bases from V and 7 bases from J; bases unmatched to any gene: 1. The germline CDR1 and CDR2 sequences are SGHAT and FQNNGV. CDR3 sequence reads: CASSRLAGGNEQFF. CDR3 DNA: TGTGCCAGCAGCCGACTAGCGGGAGGGAATGAGCAGTTCTTC. The whole variable domain, remainder taken from reference TRBV11-2 and TRBJ2-1, is EAGVAQSPRYKIIEKRQSVAFWCNPISGHATLYWYQQILGQGPKLLIQFQNNGVVDDSQLPKDRFSAERLKGVDSTLKIQPAKLEDSAVYLCASSRLAGGNEQFFGPGTRLTVL.

The rearrangement links TRBV9 to TRBJ2-5; a possible D gene is TRBD2 (5 bases). Germline loops: CDR1 SGDLS, CDR2 YYNGEE. V shed 0 bases and J shed 5 bases, with 14 bases lying between them. CDR3 length equals 15 residues. The CDR3 spells CASSVDVGVGETQYF. CDR3 bases: TGTGCCAGCAGCGTAGATGTGGGAGTGGGGGAGACCCAGTACTTC.

This clone was observed a few times. The rearrangement uses TRBV9 and TRBJ2-3; D is undetermined. CDR3 length equals 13 residues. Trimming took off 7 bases at V and 3 bases at J, with 12 bases between the two ends. Germline assignment: CDR1 SGDLS and CDR2 YYNGEE. This CDR3 is CASQRPGTDTQYF. Here the CDR3 DNA reads TGTGCCAGCCAGAGGCCTGGGACAGATACGCAGTATTTT.

The chain links TRBV7-2 to TRBJ2-7; D perhaps matches TRBD1 (6 bases). CDR1 SGHTA and CDR2 FQGNSA come from the germline V gene. The CDR3 extends over 16 amino acids. V was pared by 1 base and J by 5 bases, with 18 bases between. CDR3 DNA sequence: TGTGCCAGCAGCTTAGATTGGGGGCTAGGTATCAACGAGCAGTACTTC. Translation: CASSLDWGLGINEQYF.

This clone was detected only a few times. The chain joins TRBV7-9 to TRBJ2-1; no clear D gene. V lost 3 bases and J lost 7, with 13 bases in between. The CDR3 has 14 residues. Germline V gives CDR1 SEHNR, CDR2 FQNEAQ (reference sequence). CDR3 in DNA: TGTGCCAGCAGCTTGATCGTTCTCGGGAATGAGCAGTTCTTC. Its protein product is CASSLIVLGNEQFF.

This clone has more than one count but fewer than ten. The V gene is TRBV5-8, the J gene TRBJ1-5; no clear D gene. The V gene's germline CDR1 is SGHTS and CDR2 YDEGEE. The CDR3 covers 15 residues. The germline V and J ends were trimmed by 0 bases and 4 bases, with 11 bases remaining between them. Here the CDR3 DNA reads TGTGCCAGCAGCTTGGATCTGACGAGGAATCAGCCCCAGCATTTT. This encodes CASSLDLTRNQPQHF.

This clone appeared a few times. CDR3 in DNA: TGCAGCGCAGGACAGGAGAATCAGCCCCAGCATTTT. Protein sequence: CSAGQENQPQHF. The rearrangement links TRBV29-1 to TRBJ1-5; 7 nucleotides line up with TRBD1. V lost 7 bases, J lost 4 bases, and 4 bases stayed unmatched. Per germline, CDR1 SQVTM and CDR2 ANQGSEA. This CDR3 is built from 12 residues.

In nucleotides, the CDR3 is TGTGCCAGCAGCTTAGCCTCCTATCCTAGTTCCGATACGCAGTATTTT. Protein: CASSLASYPSSDTQYF. The genes are TRBV7-2 and TRBJ2-3; unclear D gene. This CDR3 has 16 residues. V was shortened by 0 bases and J by 6 bases, with 16 bases between the two germline ends. Germline V lookup: CDR1 SGHTA, CDR2 FQGNSA.

The chain links TRBV6-5 to TRBJ1-4; 7 bases are shared with TRBD1. V was pared by 8 bases and J by 7 bases, with 13 bases of the junction left unmatched. The germline gives CDR1 MNHEY, CDR2 SVGAGI. The CDR3 consists of 15 residues. This chain's CDR3 is CASGHRGLGGEKLFF. DNA for the CDR3: TGTGCCAGCGGGCACAGGGGTCTGGGTGGTGAAAAACTGTTTTTT.

In its sample, this clone was seen a few times. The chain employs TRBV5-1 and TRBJ2-1, with 12 bases aligning to TRBD2. J lost 6 bases, V lost 0 bases, and 1 base had no gene match. Germline V lookup: CDR1 SGHRS, CDR2 YFSETQ. The CDR3 covers 15 residues. The CDR3 sequence is CASSLVTSGSNEQFF. CDR3 bases: TGCGCCAGCAGCTTGGTGACTAGCGGGAGCAATGAGCAGTTCTTC.

V gene TRBV7-2 combines with J gene TRBJ2-1; TRBD1 agrees at 8 bases. CDR3 length equals 16 residues. Germline CDR1 and CDR2: SGHTA and FQGNSA. J was trimmed by 2 bases and V by 6 bases; bases with no gene match: 9. The CDR3 region has the DNA TGTGCCAGCAGGTACTCCGGGACAGGAGCCTACAATGAGCAGTTCTTC. Encoded protein: CASRYSGTGAYNEQFF.